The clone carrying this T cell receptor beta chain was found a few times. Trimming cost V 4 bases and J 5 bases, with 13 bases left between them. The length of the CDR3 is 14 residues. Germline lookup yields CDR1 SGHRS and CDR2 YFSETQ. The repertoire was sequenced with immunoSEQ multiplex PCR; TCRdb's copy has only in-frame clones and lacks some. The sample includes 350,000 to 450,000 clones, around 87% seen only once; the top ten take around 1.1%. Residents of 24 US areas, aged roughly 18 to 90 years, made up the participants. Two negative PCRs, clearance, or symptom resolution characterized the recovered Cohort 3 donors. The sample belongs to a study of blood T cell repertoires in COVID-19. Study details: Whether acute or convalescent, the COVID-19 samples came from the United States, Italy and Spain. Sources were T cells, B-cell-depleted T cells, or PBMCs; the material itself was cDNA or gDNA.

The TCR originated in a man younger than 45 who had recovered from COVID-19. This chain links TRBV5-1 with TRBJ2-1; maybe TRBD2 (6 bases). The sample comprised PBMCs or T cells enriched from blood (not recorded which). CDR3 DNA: TGCGCCAGCAGCCGGCGGGACGGAGACAATGAGCAGTTCTTC. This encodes CASSRRDGDNEQFF.